This T cell receptor (beta chain) was captured in a study of control samples from healthy donors and cancer patients. There are 15 residues in the CDR3. Germline V CDR1 and CDR2: SGHAT, FQDESV (reference sequence). V shed 5 bases, J shed 4 bases, and the junction held 10 bases outside the gene matches. Assay: immunoSEQ multiplex PCR; the TCRdb copy retains only in-frame clones and omits some. The top ten hold 1.5% of the sample, which has approximately 220,000 clones, roughly 94% seen once. The source is a man aged 45 to 65 in good health. This chain links TRBV11-1 with TRBJ2-5, with 7 bases that match TRBD1. The sequencing input was blood. CDR3 in DNA: TGTGCCAGCAGCCCGGGACAGTTAACCTTAGAGACCCAGTACTTC. Its translation is CASSPGQLTLETQYF. The whole variable domain, remainder taken from reference TRBV11-1 and TRBJ2-5, is EAEVAQSPRYKITEKSQAVAFWCDPISGHATLYWYRQILGQGPELLVQFQDESVVDDSQLPKDRFSAERLKGVDSTLKIQPAELGDSAMYLCASSPGQLTLETQYFGPGTRLLVL.